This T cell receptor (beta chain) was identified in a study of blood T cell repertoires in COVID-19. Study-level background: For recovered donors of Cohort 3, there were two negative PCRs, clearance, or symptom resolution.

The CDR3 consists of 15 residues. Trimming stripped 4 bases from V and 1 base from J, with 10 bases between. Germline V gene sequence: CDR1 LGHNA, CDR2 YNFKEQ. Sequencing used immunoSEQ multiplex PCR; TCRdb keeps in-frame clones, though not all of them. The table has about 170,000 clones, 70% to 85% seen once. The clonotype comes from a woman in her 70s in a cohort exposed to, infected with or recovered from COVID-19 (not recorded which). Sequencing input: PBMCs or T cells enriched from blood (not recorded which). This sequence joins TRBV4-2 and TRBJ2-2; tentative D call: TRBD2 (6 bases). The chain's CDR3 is CASSRPGGNTGELFF. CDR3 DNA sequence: TGTGCCAGCAGCCGGCCCGGGGGGAACACCGGGGAGCTGTTTTTT.